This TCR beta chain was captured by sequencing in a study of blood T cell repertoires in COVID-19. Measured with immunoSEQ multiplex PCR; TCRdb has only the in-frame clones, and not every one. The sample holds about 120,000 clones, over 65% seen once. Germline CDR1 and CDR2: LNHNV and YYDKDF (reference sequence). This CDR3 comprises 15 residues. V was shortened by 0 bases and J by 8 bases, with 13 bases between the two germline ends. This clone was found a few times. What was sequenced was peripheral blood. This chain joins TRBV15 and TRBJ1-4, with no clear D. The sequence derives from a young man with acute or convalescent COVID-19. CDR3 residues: CATSRETRVREKLFF. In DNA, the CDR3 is TGTGCCACCAGCAGAGAAACCCGGGTTCGGGAAAAACTGTTTTTT.